These 20 T cell receptor beta chains originate from one sample sequenced in a study of shared clonotypes between healthy human individuals. The naive CD8 subset, CD45RO-negative cells positively selected for CCR7, excluded terminally differentiated effector memory CD45RA+ cells. Sequencing was performed with immunoSEQ multiplex PCR; in TCRdb, only in-frame clones are kept and a portion is missing. The repertoire holds approximately 2,000,000 clones, 85% to 95% seen once, with around 1.7% in the top ten. The material sequenced was naive CD8+ T cells from PBMCs. Source of these receptors: a man between 18 and 29 years old in good health. Some clones in this sample may be carry-over from other donors' samples.

V and J are TRBV19 and TRBJ1-1; no clear D. The CDR3 runs 18 residues. CDR1 is LNHDA, CDR2 SQIVND, per germline (reference sequence). Trimming removed 5 bases from V and 0 bases from J, with 22 bases in between. Here the CDR3 DNA reads TGTGCCAGTAGTGGGAAGGACCCCTCGATCGGGGTGAACACTGAAGCTTTCTTT. This codes for CASSGKDPSIGVNTEAFF.

The chain employs TRBV28 and TRBJ1-1; D might be TRBD1 (6 bases). The V end lost 3 bases, the J end lost 0 bases, and 17 bases lay between the germline ends. There are 17 residues in the CDR3. Germline V CDR1 and CDR2: MDHEN, SYDVKM. The CDR3 protein is CASSFSVEGGMNTEAFF. CDR3 nucleotides: TGTGCCAGCAGTTTCTCTGTCGAGGGGGGAATGAACACTGAAGCTTTCTTT.

V usage is TRBV9 and J usage is TRBJ2-7, with D possibly being TRBD1 (5 bases). CDR3 size: 15 residues. Trimming pared 2 bases from V and 0 bases from J, leaving 12 bases between. Germline CDR1 and CDR2: SGDLS and YYNGEE. This CDR3 reads CASSVEATDSYEQYF. The CDR3, as DNA: TGTGCCAGCAGCGTTGAGGCGACAGACTCCTACGAGCAGTACTTC.

The genes are TRBV7-9 and TRBJ2-7, with TRBD2 identical over 8 bases. Trimming removed 1 base from V and 13 bases from J; junction bases left unmatched: 9. The CDR3 has 13 residues. Germline values: CDR1 SEHNR, CDR2 FQNEAQ (reference sequence). The CDR3 loop is CASSLEPSGGLYF. CDR3 nucleotide sequence: TGTGCCAGCAGCTTAGAACCTTCGGGGGGGCTATACTTC.

V gene TRBV27 combines with J gene TRBJ2-7; possible D gene TRBD1, 6 bases. Trimming took 5 bases from V and 1 from J, leaving 15 bases between them. Germline assignment: CDR1 MNHEY and CDR2 SMNVEV (reference sequence). This CDR3 region has 15 residues. The CDR3 sequence is CASSPRGHPSYEQYF. CDR3 DNA sequence: TGTGCCAGCAGTCCCAGGGGACATCCATCCTACGAGCAGTACTTC.

The V and J genes are TRBV5-1 and TRBJ2-7; D may be TRBD2 (6 bases). Germline loops: CDR1 SGHRS, CDR2 YFSETQ. This CDR3 comprises 15 residues. V lost 4 bases, J lost 3 bases, and 17 bases lay in between. CDR3 sequence: CASSPFAGTIYEQYF. The CDR3 DNA follows: TGCGCCAGCAGCCCATTCGCGGGAACCATCTACGAGCAGTACTTC.

This chain links TRBV28 with TRBJ1-4, with D hard to call. The CDR3 loop spans 14 amino acids. Germline CDR1 is MDHEN and CDR2 is SYDVKM. Trimming pared 1 base from V and 2 bases from J, leaving 5 bases between. The CDR3: CASSLFGTNEKLFF. The DNA for the CDR3 is TGTGCCAGCAGTTTATTCGGGACTAATGAAAAACTGTTTTTT.

The gene calls are TRBV4-3 and TRBJ1-2; 7 positions match TRBD1. This CDR3 spans 15 amino acids. CDR1 and CDR2 from the germline V gene are LGHNA and YSLEER. The junction had 7 bases not matched to a gene; V was cut back by 1 base and J by 5 bases. CDR3 nucleotides: TGCGCCAGCAGCCAAGGCACAGGGGTGAGATATGGCTACACCTTC. Its protein product is CASSQGTGVRYGYTF.

About this clone itself: The sample holds other DNA sequences that translate to the same CDR3. The V call is TRBV27, the J call TRBJ2-2, with 8 bases identical to TRBD2. CDR1 and CDR2 (germline): MNHEY, SMNVEV (reference sequence). The CDR3 contains 16 residues. Trimming cost V 3 bases and J 5 bases; bases outside gene matches: 8. In DNA form, the CDR3 reads TGTGCCAGCAGTTTCTTGGGAGCGGGAGCGACCGGGGAGCTGTTTTTT. This codes for CASSFLGAGATGELFF.

This chain joins TRBV2 and TRBJ1-4, with TRBD1 matching 7 bases. V shed 6 bases and J 0 bases; nucleotides not matched to a gene: 7. Per the germline V gene, CDR1 is SNHLY and CDR2 is FYNNEI. The CDR3 length is 16 residues. The CDR3 region is CASRQGEATTNEKLFF. CDR3 nucleotide sequence: TGTGCCAGCAGGCAGGGGGAGGCGACAACTAATGAAAAACTGTTTTTT.

J is TRBJ1-4 and V is TRBV6-5, with unresolved D. The ends were cut back, 7 bases at V and 5 bases at J, with 14 bases in the middle. Germline V CDR1 and CDR2: MNHEY, SVGAGI. The CDR3 totals 14 residues. The CDR3 sequence is CASKPVYGNEKLFF. CDR3 sequence (DNA): TGTGCCAGCAAACCAGTCTACGGGAATGAAAAACTGTTTTTT.

The rearrangement joins TRBV5-4 to TRBJ2-2; a possible D gene is TRBD2 (6 bases). CDR1 is SGHNT and CDR2 is YYREEE in the germline V gene (reference sequence). Trimming cost V 0 bases and J 5 bases, with 14 bases left between them. The CDR3 sequence is 16 residues long. CDR3 loop: CASSLARDLWTGELFF. The DNA of the CDR3 is TGTGCCAGCAGCTTGGCAAGGGACTTGTGGACCGGGGAGCTGTTTTTT.

The gene calls are TRBV29-1 and TRBJ2-7; either TRBD1 or TRBD2 may fit D (5 bases each). The germline V gene encodes CDR1 SQVTM and CDR2 ANQGSEA. The V end lost 4 bases, the J end lost 6 bases, and 13 bases lay between the germline ends. This CDR3 region has 12 residues. The CDR3 DNA follows: TGCAGCGTTGCGATGGGACGGCTCGAGCAGTACTTC. Translating it yields CSVAMGRLEQYF.

This clone was found a few times. The V and J genes are TRBV14 and TRBJ2-1, with TRBD2 as a possible D gene (5 bases). The CDR3 consists of 15 residues. Per the germline V gene, CDR1 is SGHDN and CDR2 is FVKESK. Between the trimmed V and J ends, which lost 3 bases and 3 bases, there was a span of 12 bases. CDR3 in DNA: TGTGCCAGCAGCCAGGGAACTAGTCTCTACAATGAGCAGTTCTTC. Amino acid sequence: CASSQGTSLYNEQFF.

This sequence joins TRBV4-2 and TRBJ2-4, with D unclear. V shed 4 bases and J shed 0 bases, with 7 bases lying between them. Germline CDR1 is LGHNA and CDR2 is YNFKEQ. CDR3 length: 14 residues. CDR3 region: CASSPPLAKNIQYF. The CDR3 DNA reads as TGTGCCAGCAGCCCCCCACTAGCCAAAAACATTCAGTACTTC.

The chain employs TRBV29-1 and TRBJ2-4; 9 nucleotides agree with TRBD1. Per germline, CDR1 SQVTM and CDR2 ANQGSEA. The CDR3 is 14 amino acids. The V gene end was trimmed by 7 bases and the J gene end by 10 bases; junction bases not matched to a gene: 14. CDR3 nucleotides: TGCAGCGACAAAGGGTGGAGACAGGGGGGAATTCAGTACTTC. It encodes CSDKGWRQGGIQYF. The whole variable domain, filled in from reference TRBV29-1 and TRBJ2-4, reads SAVISQKPSRDICQRGTSLTIQCQVDSQVTMMFWYRQQPGQSLTLIATANQGSEATYESGFVIDKFPISRPNLTFSTLTVSNMSPEDSSIYLCSDKGWRQGGIQYFGAGTRLSVL.

The chain is built from TRBV5-1 and TRBJ2-3, with TRBD2 matching 8 bases. The germline CDR1 and CDR2 sequences are SGHRS and YFSETQ. The CDR3 is made up of 15 amino acids. Trimming removed 0 bases from V and 4 bases from J; junction bases left unmatched: 4. CDR3 loop: CASSLERERADTQYF. The CDR3 DNA is TGCGCCAGCAGCTTGGAGCGGGAGAGGGCAGATACGCAGTATTTT.

This clone was seen once. The CDR3 DNA sequence: TGTGCCAGCGCTTATCGGACAGTGAGGGGAGCCTACGAGCAGTACTTC. Protein product: CASAYRTVRGAYEQYF. The chain combines TRBV7-8 with TRBJ2-7; possible D gene TRBD1, 6 bases. V was trimmed by 8 bases and J by 2 bases, leaving 22 bases between them. Germline lookup yields CDR1 SGHVS and CDR2 FQNEAQ. This CDR3 comprises 16 residues. The complete variable domain, with remaining parts taken from reference TRBV7-8 and TRBJ2-7, reads GAGVSQSPRYKVAKRGQDVALRCDPISGHVSLFWYQQALGQGPEFLTYFQNEAQLDKSGLPSDRFFAERPEGSVSTLKIQRTQQEDSAVYLCASAYRTVRGAYEQYFGPGTRLTVT.

V and J are TRBV19 and TRBJ1-2; TRBD1 aligns across 9 bases. Germline V gene data show CDR1 as LNHDA and CDR2 as SQIVND (reference sequence). Unmatched junction bases numbered 5, after V lost 5 bases and J lost 4 bases. The CDR3 sequence is 14 residues long. The CDR3 nucleotides read TGTGCCAGTAGTTCGGGACAGGGTCCCTATGGCTACACCTTC. Amino acid sequence: CASSSGQGPYGYTF.

The rearrangement links TRBV7-6 to TRBJ1-5, with TRBD1 matching 7 bases. Germline trimming cut 6 bases from V and 8 bases from J; bases unmatched to any gene: 7. CDR3 size: 13 residues. CDR1 SGHVS and CDR2 FNYEAQ come from the germline V gene. CDR3 sequence reads: CASSPDREEPQHF. The CDR3 DNA follows: TGTGCCAGCAGTCCAGACAGGGAAGAGCCCCAGCATTTT.